This T cell receptor (beta chain) was captured by sequencing in a study of type 1 and type 2 diabetes patients. The wider study: The cohort mixed type 1 diabetes, type 2 diabetes and nondiabetic donors. Across the study, about 20 million paired-end reads were produced.

This clonotype has at least ten counts. Its matching antigen is unknown. Findings and limits, study-wide: In type 2 diabetes, highly-expanded CD4+ clones took a median roughly 4% of reads.

Amplification started from genomic DNA. Amplification of the beta chain CDR3 used 30 forward and 13 reverse multiplex primers. MiXCR, applied by TCRdb to the multiplex PCR reads, yields one record per CDR3 protein. The sample yields fewer than 300,000 distinct CDR3 sequences, around 50% seen once. This CDR3 has 13 amino acids. Per germline, CDR1 LNHNV and CDR2 YYDKDF (reference sequence). V lost 0 bases to trimming and J lost 5 bases, with 7 bases between them. Sample: peripheral blood mononuclear cells (PBMCs). This TCR was recovered from a man aged 18 to 29 with type 2 diabetes. The chain joins TRBV15 to TRBJ2-5, with D uncertain. DNA for the CDR3: TGTGCCACCAGCAGAGAGACATCTGAGACCCAGTACTTC. Translated: CATSRETSETQYF.